The present T cell receptor beta chain was sequenced within a study of OX40 agonist ivuxolimab in advanced cancers. Repertoires were generated with immunoSEQ multiplex PCR, while TCRdb's copy carries only in-frame clones and drops some. The sample shows around 6,300 clones, around 82% of them seen only once. Trimming took off 0 bases at V and 7 bases at J, with 4 bases between the two ends. CDR1 is MNHEY, CDR2 SVGAGI, per germline. This CDR3 has 13 residues. The sample here was CD4+ or CD8+ T cells sorted from blood, taken in a trial of the OX40 agonist ivuxolimab. The clonotype originates from an adult with an advanced solid tumor such as melanoma, head and neck, liver or kidney cancer. This chain links TRBV6-5 with TRBJ1-6; no clear D gene. Here the CDR3 DNA reads TGTGCCAGCAGTTACTCGAACAATTCACCCCTCCACTTT. The encoded protein is CASSYSNNSPLHF.